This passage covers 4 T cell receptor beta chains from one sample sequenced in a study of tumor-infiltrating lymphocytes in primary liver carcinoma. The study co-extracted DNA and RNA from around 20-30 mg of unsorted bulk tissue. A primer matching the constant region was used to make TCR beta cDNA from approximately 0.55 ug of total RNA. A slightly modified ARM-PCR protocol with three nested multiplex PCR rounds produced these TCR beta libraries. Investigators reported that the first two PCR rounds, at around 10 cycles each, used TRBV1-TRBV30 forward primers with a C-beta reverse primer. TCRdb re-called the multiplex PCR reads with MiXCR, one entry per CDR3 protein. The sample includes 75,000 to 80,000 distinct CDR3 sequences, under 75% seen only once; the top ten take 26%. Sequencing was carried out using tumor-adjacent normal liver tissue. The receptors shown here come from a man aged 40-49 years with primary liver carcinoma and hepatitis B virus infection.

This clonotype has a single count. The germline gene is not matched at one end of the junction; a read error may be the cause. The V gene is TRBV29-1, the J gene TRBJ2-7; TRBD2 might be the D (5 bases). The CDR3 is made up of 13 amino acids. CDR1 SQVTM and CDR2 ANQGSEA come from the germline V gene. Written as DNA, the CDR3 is TGCAACGTTGGTGCTAGCAGGAGCTACGAGCAGTACTTC. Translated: CNVGASRSYEQYF.

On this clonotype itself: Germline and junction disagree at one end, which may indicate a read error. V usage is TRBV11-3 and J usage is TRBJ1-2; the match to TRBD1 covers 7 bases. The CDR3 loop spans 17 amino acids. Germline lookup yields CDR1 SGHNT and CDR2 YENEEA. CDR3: CANSPPTHRGTNHGYTF. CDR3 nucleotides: TGTGCCAACAGCCCTCCTACCCACAGGGGAACAAACCATGGCTACACCTTC.

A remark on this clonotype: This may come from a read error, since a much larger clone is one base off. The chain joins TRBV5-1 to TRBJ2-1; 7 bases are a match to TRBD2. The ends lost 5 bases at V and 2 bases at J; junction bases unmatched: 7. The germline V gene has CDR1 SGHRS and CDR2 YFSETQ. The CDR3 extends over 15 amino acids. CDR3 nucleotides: TGCGCCAGCAGGGGGGGGACTAAGCCCTACAATGAGCAGTTCTTC. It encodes CASRGGTKPYNEQFF.

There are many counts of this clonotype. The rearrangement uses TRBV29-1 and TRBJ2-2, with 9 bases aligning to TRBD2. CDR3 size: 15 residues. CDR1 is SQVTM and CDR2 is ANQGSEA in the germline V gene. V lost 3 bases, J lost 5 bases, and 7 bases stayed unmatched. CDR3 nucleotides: TGCAGCGTTGAGTTGGTAGCGGGAGTGACCGGGGAGCTGTTTTTT. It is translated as CSVELVAGVTGELFF.